This T cell receptor beta chain originates from a study of cytomegalovirus exposure and HLA in healthy donors. General study points: Reportedly, HLA-A and HLA-B alleles of most subjects were accurately predicted from TCR beta. Available immune exposure information was restricted to CMV serostatus only. With later analysis, a missense DCLRE1C variant became linked to TCR beta V- and J-gene trimming.

A multiplex PCR was run with 60 Vbeta primers and 13 Jbeta primers. Profiled with immunoSEQ multiplex PCR; TCRdb holds only in-frame clones, not every one. The data hold 150,000 to 200,000 clones, with 70% to 85% observed a single time. With regard to this clone: Its matching antigen is unknown.

CDR3 length: 14 residues. The V end lost 3 bases, the J end lost 0 bases, and 6 bases lay between the germline ends. Germline V lookup: CDR1 SGHTA, CDR2 FQGNSA. Source material: PBMCs. The chain links TRBV7-2 to TRBJ1-5; D uncertain. The sequence derives from a man aged 35 to 55 in good health and CMV-seropositive. The CDR3 DNA is TGTGCCAGCAGCTTGAGCAATAGCAATCAGCCCCAGCATTTT. Protein product: CASSLSNSNQPQHF.